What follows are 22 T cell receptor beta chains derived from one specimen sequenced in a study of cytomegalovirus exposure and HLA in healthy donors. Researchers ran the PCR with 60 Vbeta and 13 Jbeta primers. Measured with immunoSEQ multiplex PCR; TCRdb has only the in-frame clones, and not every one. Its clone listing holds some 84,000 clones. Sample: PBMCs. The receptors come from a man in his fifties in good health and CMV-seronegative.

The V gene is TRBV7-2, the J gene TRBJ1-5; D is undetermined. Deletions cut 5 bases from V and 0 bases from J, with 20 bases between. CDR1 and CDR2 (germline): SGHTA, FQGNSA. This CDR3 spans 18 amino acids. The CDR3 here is CASSGEVGQLYSNQPQHF. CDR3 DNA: TGTGCCAGCAGCGGAGAGGTCGGCCAGCTTTATAGCAATCAGCCCCAGCATTTT. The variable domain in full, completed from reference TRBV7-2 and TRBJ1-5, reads GAGVSQSPSNKVTEKGKDVELRCDPISGHTALYWYRQSLGQGLEFLIYFQGNSAPDKSGLPSDRFSAERTGGSVSTLTIQRTQQEDSAVYLCASSGEVGQLYSNQPQHFGDGTRLSIL.

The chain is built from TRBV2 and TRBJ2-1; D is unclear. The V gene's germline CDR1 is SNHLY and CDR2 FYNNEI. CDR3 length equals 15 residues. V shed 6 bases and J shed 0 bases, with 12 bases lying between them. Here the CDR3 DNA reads TGTGCCAGCAGCCCTTCTACAGTCTCCTACAATGAGCAGTTCTTC. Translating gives CASSPSTVSYNEQFF.

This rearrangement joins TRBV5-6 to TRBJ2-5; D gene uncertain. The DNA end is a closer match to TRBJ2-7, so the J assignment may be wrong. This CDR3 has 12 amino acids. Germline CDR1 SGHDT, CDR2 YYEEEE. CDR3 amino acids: CASSLLSLEQYF. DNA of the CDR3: TGTGCCAGCAGCTTACTTAGTCTCGAGCAGTACTTC.

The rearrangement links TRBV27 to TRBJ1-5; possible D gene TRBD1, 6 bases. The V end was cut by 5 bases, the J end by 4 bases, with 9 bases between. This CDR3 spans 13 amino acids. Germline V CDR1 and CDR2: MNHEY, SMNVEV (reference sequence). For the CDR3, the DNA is TGTGCCAGCAGTCTGCAGGGGAATCAGCCCCAGCATTTT. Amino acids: CASSLQGNQPQHF.

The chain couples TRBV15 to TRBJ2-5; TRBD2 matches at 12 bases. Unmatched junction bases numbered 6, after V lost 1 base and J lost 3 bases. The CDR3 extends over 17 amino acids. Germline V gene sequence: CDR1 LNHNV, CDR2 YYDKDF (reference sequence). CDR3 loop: CATSRAPTSGGKETQYF. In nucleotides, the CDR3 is TGTGCCACCAGCAGAGCACCGACTAGCGGGGGCAAAGAGACCCAGTACTTC.

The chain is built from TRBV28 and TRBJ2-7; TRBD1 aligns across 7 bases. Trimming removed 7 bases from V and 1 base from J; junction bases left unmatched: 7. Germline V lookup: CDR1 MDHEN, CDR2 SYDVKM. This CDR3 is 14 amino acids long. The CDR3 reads CASMRDSHSYEQYF. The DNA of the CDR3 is TGTGCCAGCATGAGGGACAGCCATTCCTACGAGCAGTACTTC.

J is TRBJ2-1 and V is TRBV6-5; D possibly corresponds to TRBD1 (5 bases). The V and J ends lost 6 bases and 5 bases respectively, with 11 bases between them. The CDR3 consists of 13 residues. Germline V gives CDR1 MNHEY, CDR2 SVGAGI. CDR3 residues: CASSRQFDNEQFF. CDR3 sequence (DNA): TGTGCCAGCAGCCGACAGTTTGACAATGAGCAGTTCTTC.

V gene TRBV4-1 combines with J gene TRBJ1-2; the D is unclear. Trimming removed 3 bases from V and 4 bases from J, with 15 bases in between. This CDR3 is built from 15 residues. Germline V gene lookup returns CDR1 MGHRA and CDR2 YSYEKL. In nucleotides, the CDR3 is TGCGCCAGCAGCCAGTGGTTTGACGGAGGCTATGGCTACACCTTC. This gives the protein CASSQWFDGGYGYTF.

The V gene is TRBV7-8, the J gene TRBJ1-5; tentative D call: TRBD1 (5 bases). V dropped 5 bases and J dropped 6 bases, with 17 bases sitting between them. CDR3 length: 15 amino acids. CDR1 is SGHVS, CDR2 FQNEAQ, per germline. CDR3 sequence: CASSLGTGWGQPQHF. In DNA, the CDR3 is TGTGCCAGCAGCCTAGGGACGGGGTGGGGTCAGCCCCAGCATTTT.

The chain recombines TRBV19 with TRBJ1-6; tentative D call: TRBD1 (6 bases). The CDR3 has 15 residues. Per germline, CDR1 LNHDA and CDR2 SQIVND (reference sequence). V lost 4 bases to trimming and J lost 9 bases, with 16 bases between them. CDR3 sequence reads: CASSNEGEGGSPLHF. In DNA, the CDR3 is TGTGCCAGTAGTAACGAGGGGGAAGGAGGTTCACCCCTCCACTTT.

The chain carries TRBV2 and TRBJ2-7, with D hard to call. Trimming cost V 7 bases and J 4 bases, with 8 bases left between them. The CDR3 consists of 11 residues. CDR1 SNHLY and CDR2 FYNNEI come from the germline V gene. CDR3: CASKRAYEQYF. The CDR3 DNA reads TGTGCCAGCAAGCGTGCTTACGAGCAGTACTTC.

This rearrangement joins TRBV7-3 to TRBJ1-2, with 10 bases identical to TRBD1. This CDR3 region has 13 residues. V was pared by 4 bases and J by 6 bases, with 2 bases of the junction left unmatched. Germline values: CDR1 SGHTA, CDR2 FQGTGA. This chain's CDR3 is CASSSGQGNGYTF. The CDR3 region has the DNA TGTGCCAGCAGCTCGGGACAGGGGAATGGCTACACCTTC.

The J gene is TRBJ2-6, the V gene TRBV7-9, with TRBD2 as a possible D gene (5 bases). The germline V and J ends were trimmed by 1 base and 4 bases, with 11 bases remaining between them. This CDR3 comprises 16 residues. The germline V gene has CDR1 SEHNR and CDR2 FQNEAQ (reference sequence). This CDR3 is CASSLVLAYGANVLTF. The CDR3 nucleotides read TGTGCCAGCAGCTTAGTTTTAGCGTACGGGGCCAACGTCCTGACTTTC. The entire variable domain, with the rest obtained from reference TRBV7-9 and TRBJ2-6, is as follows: DTGVSQNPRHKITKRGQNVTFRCDPISEHNRLYWYRQTLGQGPEFLTYFQNEAQLEKSRLLSDRFSAERPKGSFSTLEIQRTEQGDSAMYLCASSLVLAYGANVLTFGAGSRLTVL.

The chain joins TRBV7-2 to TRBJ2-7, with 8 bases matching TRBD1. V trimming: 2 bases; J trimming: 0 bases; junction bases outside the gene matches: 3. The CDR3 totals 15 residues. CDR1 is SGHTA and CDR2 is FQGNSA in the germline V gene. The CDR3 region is CASSLTTGVSYEQYF. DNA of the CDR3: TGTGCCAGCAGCTTAACGACAGGGGTCTCCTACGAGCAGTACTTC. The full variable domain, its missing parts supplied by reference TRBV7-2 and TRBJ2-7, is GAGVSQSPSNKVTEKGKDVELRCDPISGHTALYWYRQSLGQGLEFLIYFQGNSAPDKSGLPSDRFSAERTGGSVSTLTIQRTQQEDSAVYLCASSLTTGVSYEQYFGPGTRLTVT.

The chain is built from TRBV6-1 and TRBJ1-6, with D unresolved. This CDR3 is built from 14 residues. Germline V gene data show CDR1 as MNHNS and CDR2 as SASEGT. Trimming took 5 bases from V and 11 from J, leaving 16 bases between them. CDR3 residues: CASSRSDGVTPLHF. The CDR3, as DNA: TGTGCCAGCAGTCGTTCCGATGGAGTTACACCCCTCCACTTT.

CDR3 residues: CASSTHGVAGYTF. The CDR3 DNA follows: TGTGCCAGCAGCACACACGGGGTGGCTGGCTACACCTTC. The genes are TRBV7-3 and TRBJ1-2; unclear D gene. This CDR3 contains 13 residues. With 5 bases removed from V and 7 bases from J, the gap between germline ends came to 14 bases. Looked up from germline, CDR1 is SGHTA and CDR2 is FQGTGA.

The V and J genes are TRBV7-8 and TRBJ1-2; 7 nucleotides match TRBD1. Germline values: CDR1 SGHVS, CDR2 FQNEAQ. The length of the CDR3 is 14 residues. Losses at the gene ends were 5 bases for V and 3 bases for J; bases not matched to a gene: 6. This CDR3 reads CASSLPGQYYGYTF. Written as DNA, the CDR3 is TGTGCCAGCAGCCTTCCGGGACAGTACTATGGCTACACCTTC. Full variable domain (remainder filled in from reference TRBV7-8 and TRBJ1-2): GAGVSQSPRYKVAKRGQDVALRCDPISGHVSLFWYQQALGQGPEFLTYFQNEAQLDKSGLPSDRFFAERPEGSVSTLKIQRTQQEDSAVYLCASSLPGQYYGYTFGSGTRLTVV.

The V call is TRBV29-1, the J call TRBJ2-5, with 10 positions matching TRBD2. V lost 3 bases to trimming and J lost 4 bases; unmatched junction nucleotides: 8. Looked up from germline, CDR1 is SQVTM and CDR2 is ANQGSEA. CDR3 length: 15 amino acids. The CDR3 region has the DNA TGCAGCGTTGACCAGCCGGGACTAGCGTTAGAGACCCAGTACTTC. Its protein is CSVDQPGLALETQYF.

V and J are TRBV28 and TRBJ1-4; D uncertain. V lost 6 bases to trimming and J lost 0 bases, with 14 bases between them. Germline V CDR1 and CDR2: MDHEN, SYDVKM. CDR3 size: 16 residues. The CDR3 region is CASSLLAGTTNEKLFF. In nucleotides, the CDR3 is TGTGCCAGCAGCCTACTCGCCGGGACAACTAATGAAAAACTGTTTTTT.

CDR3 DNA sequence: TGTGCCAGCGGCGGGTCTTCATCCTACGAGCAGTACTTC. Its translation is CASGGSSSYEQYF. The rearrangement joins TRBV18 to TRBJ2-7, with D possibly being TRBD2 (5 bases). Trimming pared 8 bases from V and 1 base from J, leaving 12 bases between. Germline V gene data show CDR1 as KGHSH and CDR2 as LQKENI. The CDR3 extends over 13 amino acids.

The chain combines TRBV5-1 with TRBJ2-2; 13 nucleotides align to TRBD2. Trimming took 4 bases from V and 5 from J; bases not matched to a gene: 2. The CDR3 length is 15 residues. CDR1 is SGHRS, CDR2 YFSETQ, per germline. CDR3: CASSTGLAGTGELFF. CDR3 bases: TGCGCCAGCAGCACGGGACTAGCGGGAACCGGGGAGCTGTTTTTT.

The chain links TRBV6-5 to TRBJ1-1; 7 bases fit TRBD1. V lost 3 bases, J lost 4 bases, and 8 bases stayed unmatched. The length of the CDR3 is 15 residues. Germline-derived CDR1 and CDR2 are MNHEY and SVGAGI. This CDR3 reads CASSYPSGGSTEAFF. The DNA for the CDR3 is TGTGCCAGCAGTTATCCCTCAGGGGGTAGCACTGAAGCTTTCTTT.